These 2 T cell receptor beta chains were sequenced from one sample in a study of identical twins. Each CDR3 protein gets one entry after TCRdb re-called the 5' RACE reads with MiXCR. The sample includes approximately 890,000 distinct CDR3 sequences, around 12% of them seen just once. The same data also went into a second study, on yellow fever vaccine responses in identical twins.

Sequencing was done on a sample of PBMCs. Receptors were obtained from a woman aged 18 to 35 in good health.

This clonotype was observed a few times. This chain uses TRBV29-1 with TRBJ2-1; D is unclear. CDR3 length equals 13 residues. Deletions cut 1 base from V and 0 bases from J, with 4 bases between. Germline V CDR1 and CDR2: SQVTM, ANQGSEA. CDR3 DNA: TGCAGCGTTGAAGTCAGCTCCTACAATGAGCAGTTCTTC. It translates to CSVEVSSYNEQFF.

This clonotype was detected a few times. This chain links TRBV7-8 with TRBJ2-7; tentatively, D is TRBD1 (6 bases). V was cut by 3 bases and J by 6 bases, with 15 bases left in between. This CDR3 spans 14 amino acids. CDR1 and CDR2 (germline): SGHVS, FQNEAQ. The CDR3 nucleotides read TGTGCCAGCAGCTTGGGGGCCATAGGAATCGAGCAGTACTTC. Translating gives CASSLGAIGIEQYF.